The clone carrying this T cell receptor (beta chain) has only one observation. The antigen remains unidentified. Primers used in a second PCR of about 6 to 12 cycles were a sample-barcoded 5' primer and a J-beta primer mix. TCRdb recomputed calls from the 5' RACE reads with MiXCR, one row per CDR3 protein. The sample records approximately 850,000 distinct CDR3 sequences, about three fifths being singletons. Extractions gave at least 5.5 micrograms of total RNA per sample. This entry is derived from a study of blood T cells in healthy people across ages. Study as a whole: With template switching, about one barcoded beta molecule was captured per two T cells.

The ends lost 1 base at V and 9 bases at J; junction bases unmatched: 8. This CDR3 has 16 amino acids. Germline V gene sequence: CDR1 SEHNR, CDR2 FQNEAQ (reference sequence). Points from the study as a whole: The unsorted PBMCs prevented any conclusive comparison of naive versus antigen-experienced cells. Roughly linear age-related decline in beta diversity appeared, significant by age roughly 40.

This clonotype originated in a man aged 30 to 39 in good health. Sequencing was done on a sample of blood. V is TRBV7-9 and J is TRBJ2-3; 12 bases are shared with TRBD2. The CDR3 sequence is CASSLEASGRGNTQYF. Here the CDR3 DNA reads TGTGCCAGCAGCTTAGAGGCTAGCGGGAGGGGAAACACGCAGTATTTT.